The 21 T cell receptor beta chains below all came from one sample that was sequenced in a study of blood T cell repertoires in COVID-19 (TCRdb year 2020). Library creation used the immunoSEQ multiplex PCR assay. The clones in this table, taken by TCRdb from immuneACCESS, are in-frame only. Not every clone is retained; where verified, under half of the shortfall comes from an unresolved V gene, and the cause of the rest is unknown. The sample table contains 70,000 to 95,000 clones; only one count was recorded for around 92% of them. Roughly 2.5% of the sample comes from the top ten. The sample comprised peripheral blood. The receptor source for this set is a man aged 50 to 59 with COVID-19, enrolled during active disease.

The V gene is TRBV3-1 (or the pseudogene TRBV3-2), the J gene TRBJ2-2; D possibly corresponds to TRBD2 (5 bases). From germline, CDR1 is LGHDT and CDR2 YNNKEL (reference sequence). The germline V and J ends were trimmed by 6 bases and 6 bases, with 8 bases remaining between them. The length of the CDR3 is 12 residues. The CDR3, as DNA: TGTGCCAGCAGACTAGGATCCGGGGAGCTGTTTTTT. This gives the protein CASRLGSGELFF.

This chain joins TRBV3-1 (or the pseudogene TRBV3-2) and TRBJ1-2, with a tentative D call TRBD1 (5 bases). The CDR3 is made up of 14 amino acids. V lost 2 bases and J lost 8, with 15 bases in between. The germline V gene has CDR1 LGHDT and CDR2 YNNKEL (reference sequence). CDR3 residues: CASSQSQGLTGYTF. The DNA for the CDR3 is TGTGCCAGCAGCCAATCCCAGGGCCTAACAGGCTACACCTTC.

The CDR3 is CASSQESGGGPQETQYF. The CDR3 DNA reads TGTGCCAGCAGCCAAGAATCGGGCGGGGGCCCCCAAGAGACCCAGTACTTC. V gene TRBV3-1 (or the pseudogene TRBV3-2) combines with J gene TRBJ2-5; D perhaps matches TRBD2 (7 bases). CDR1 and CDR2 from the germline V gene are LGHDT and YNNKEL (reference sequence). The CDR3 consists of 17 residues. Trimming removed 0 bases from V and 1 base from J, with 15 bases in between.

The genes are TRBV7-9 and TRBJ1-1; the D gene is possibly TRBD1 (6 bases). CDR3 length: 14 amino acids. Trimming took off 5 bases at V and 0 bases at J, with 10 bases between the two ends. Germline V gene lookup returns CDR1 SEHNR and CDR2 FQNEAQ (reference sequence). As DNA, the CDR3 is TGTGCCAGCAGCACGCAGGGGATGAACACTGAAGCTTTCTTT. It codes for CASSTQGMNTEAFF.

The chain employs TRBV10-2 and TRBJ2-1; the D is unclear. The germline V gene has CDR1 WSHSY and CDR2 SAAADI. Trimming left V 7 bases short and J 5 bases short, with 21 bases between. The CDR3 is 16 amino acids. CDR3 sequence (DNA): TGCGCCAGCAAAGACATTCCGCTCGACAAAAACAATGAGCAGTTCTTC. As protein: CASKDIPLDKNNEQFF.

To note about this clone: The same CDR3 also results from other DNA sequences found in this sample. The chain carries TRBV12-3 or TRBV12-4 and TRBJ1-5, with D hard to call. V lost 2 bases to trimming and J lost 4 bases, with 6 bases between them. This CDR3 has 13 amino acids. CDR3 in amino acids: CASSLSGNQPQHF. Here the CDR3 DNA reads TGTGCCAGCAGTTTATCCGGGAATCAGCCCCAGCATTTT.

This chain uses TRBV7-3 with TRBJ2-7; 10 positions agree with TRBD1. V shed 8 bases, J shed 4 bases, and the junction held 8 bases outside the gene matches. There are 14 residues in the CDR3. Germline lookup yields CDR1 SGHTA and CDR2 FQGTGA. CDR3 nucleotide sequence: TGTGCCAGCTCATCGGGGACAGGGGTATACGAGCAGTACTTC. Amino acids: CASSSGTGVYEQYF.

The rearrangement links TRBV6-5 to TRBJ1-3; D is uncertain. Per the germline V gene, CDR1 is MNHEY and CDR2 is SVGAGI. This CDR3 contains 14 residues. V lost 4 bases, J lost 4 bases, and 11 bases lay in between. In nucleotides, the CDR3 is TGTGCCAGCAGTTCCGTCCACCTAGGAAACACCATATATTTT. The encoded protein is CASSSVHLGNTIYF.

The V and J genes are TRBV18 and TRBJ1-5, with 9 bases identical to TRBD1. Per the germline V gene, CDR1 is KGHSH and CDR2 is LQKENI. Trimming cost V 2 bases and J 7 bases; bases outside gene matches: 6. This CDR3 is built from 15 residues. The CDR3 DNA sequence: TGTGCCAGCTCACCAGGGACAGGGTCCGGCCAGCCCCAGCATTTT. This codes for CASSPGTGSGQPQHF.

The V gene is TRBV7-3, the J gene TRBJ1-1; D possibly corresponds to TRBD1 (5 bases). The CDR3 totals 14 residues. V was shortened by 0 bases and J by 10 bases, with 15 bases between the two germline ends. CDR1 SGHTA and CDR2 FQGTGA come from the germline V gene. The CDR3 region has the DNA TGTGCCAGCAGCTTAACATCCTCGGACGGGGGAGCTTTCTTT. It translates to CASSLTSSDGGAFF.

The chain employs TRBV11-2 and TRBJ2-5; 7 bases match TRBD1. With 5 bases clipped from V and 2 bases from J, the junction kept 8 bases outside the gene matches. The CDR3 consists of 15 residues. The germline V gene encodes CDR1 SGHAT and CDR2 FQNNGV. CDR3 in amino acids: CASSPRDRIQETQYF. For the CDR3, the DNA is TGTGCCAGCAGCCCCCGGGACAGAATTCAAGAGACCCAGTACTTC.

CDR3 nucleotide sequence: TGTGCCAGCAGCCAGGTGTTGTTAGGGGATAACTATGGCTACACCTTC. The encoded protein is CASSQVLLGDNYGYTF. The chain carries TRBV3-1 (or the pseudogene TRBV3-2) and TRBJ1-2; TRBD1 is a possible D gene (5 bases). Per germline, CDR1 LGHDT and CDR2 YNNKEL (reference sequence). The V end was cut by 3 bases, the J end by 1 base, with 15 bases between. The CDR3 sequence is 16 residues long.

The chain couples TRBV7-9 to TRBJ2-1, with a weak D call TRBD2 (6 bases). The CDR3 totals 14 residues. The V end was cut by 4 bases, the J end by 2 bases, with 9 bases between. Per the germline V gene, CDR1 is SEHNR and CDR2 is FQNEAQ (reference sequence). The CDR3 sequence is CASSSRGTYNEQFF. CDR3 DNA sequence: TGTGCCAGCAGCTCCCGCGGGACCTACAATGAGCAGTTCTTC. The full variable domain, rest sourced from reference TRBV7-9 and TRBJ2-1, is DTGVSQNPRHKITKRGQNVTFRCDPISEHNRLYWYRQTLGQGPEFLTYFQNEAQLEKSRLLSDRFSAERPKGSFSTLEIQRTEQGDSAMYLCASSSRGTYNEQFFGPGTRLTVL.

This rearrangement joins TRBV7-2 to TRBJ1-2; 9 positions match TRBD1. The CDR3 length is 14 residues. Germline CDR1 and CDR2: SGHTA and FQGNSA. V trimming: 5 bases; J trimming: 8 bases; junction bases outside the gene matches: 9. The DNA of the CDR3 is TGTGCCAGCAGCACGACAGGGGGGACAGGAGGCTACACCTTC. Its protein is CASSTTGGTGGYTF. Full variable domain (rest looked up from reference TRBV7-2 and TRBJ1-2): GAGVSQSPSNKVTEKGKDVELRCDPISGHTALYWYRQSLGQGLEFLIYFQGNSAPDKSGLPSDRFSAERTGGSVSTLTIQRTQQEDSAVYLCASSTTGGTGGYTFGSGTRLTVV.

The chain uses TRBV9 and TRBJ2-3; no firm D call. The germline V gene encodes CDR1 SGDLS and CDR2 YYNGEE. The CDR3 has 14 residues. V lost 0 bases and J lost 2, with 7 bases in between. This CDR3 reads CASSVGGHTDTQYF. DNA for the CDR3: TGTGCCAGCAGCGTAGGCGGCCACACAGATACGCAGTATTTT. Together with reference TRBV9 and TRBJ2-3, the CDR3 gives the full variable domain: DSGVTQTPKHLITATGQRVTLRCSPRSGDLSVYWYQQSLDQGLQFLIQYYNGEERAKGNILERFSAQQFPDLHSELNLSSLELGDSALYFCASSVGGHTDTQYFGPGTRLTVL.

The count of this clone is one. The chain links TRBV5-4 to TRBJ2-7, with a possible D match to TRBD1 (5 bases). The CDR3 extends over 14 amino acids. V lost 4 bases to trimming and J lost 2 bases, with 13 bases between them. Per the germline V gene, CDR1 is SGHNT and CDR2 is YYREEE (reference sequence). The CDR3 DNA is TGTGCCAGCAGCCTAACAGGTCCTACCTACGAGCAGTACTTC. This sequence encodes CASSLTGPTYEQYF.

The chain couples TRBV4-1 to TRBJ1-3; TRBD1 agrees at 8 bases. The CDR3 extends over 17 amino acids. CDR1 MGHRA and CDR2 YSYEKL come from the germline V gene. J lost 3 bases, V lost 0 bases, and 7 bases had no gene match. CDR3 protein: CASSQEGTGFDGNTIYF. The DNA for the CDR3 is TGCGCCAGCAGCCAAGAGGGGACAGGTTTTGATGGAAACACCATATATTTT.

This chain uses TRBV18 with TRBJ1-1; TRBD1 might be the D (5 bases). The CDR3 totals 14 residues. Per the germline V gene, CDR1 is KGHSH and CDR2 is LQKENI. With 2 bases removed from V and 1 base from J, the gap between germline ends came to 8 bases. The CDR3 region is CASSPGRANTEAFF. In DNA form, the CDR3 reads TGTGCCAGCTCACCAGGCAGGGCGAACACTGAAGCTTTCTTT.

The chain is built from TRBV5-1 and TRBJ2-7, with 12 positions matching TRBD2. The CDR3 sequence is 15 residues long. From germline, CDR1 is SGHRS and CDR2 YFSETQ. V was clipped by 4 bases and J by 6 bases; unmatched bases: 8. The CDR3 DNA is TGCGCCAGCAGCCCCGGACTAGCGGGGAGGGTCGAGCAGTACTTC. This translates into CASSPGLAGRVEQYF.

The chain recombines TRBV7-2 with TRBJ1-1; 8 nucleotides agree with TRBD1. The V and J ends lost 8 bases and 5 bases, in that order; junction bases with no gene match: 7. The CDR3 contains 13 residues. Germline-derived CDR1 and CDR2 are SGHTA and FQGNSA. CDR3 DNA sequence: TGTGCCAGCGGTGGACAGGGAAGAACTGAAGCTTTCTTT. Its translation is CASGGQGRTEAFF.

CDR3 nucleotide sequence: TGTGCCAGCATGTACCGAAGGGGGAACACCGGGGAGCTGTTTTTT. Translation gives CASMYRRGNTGELFF. The chain couples TRBV7-8 to TRBJ2-2, with D perhaps matching TRBD1 (5 bases). The CDR3 loop spans 15 amino acids. V was cut by 7 bases and J by 1 base, with 13 bases left in between. CDR1 SGHVS and CDR2 FQNEAQ come from the germline V gene.